This TCR beta chain was captured by sequencing in a study of T cell repertoires in aging, cancer and after chemotherapy. Study results and limitations: Across the chemotherapy interval, each cancer cohort showed higher median generation probability, suggesting thymic rebound.

Of note for this clonotype: The antigen remains unidentified.

The template was genomic DNA from peripheral blood, not RNA. Rearranged V-D-J TRB sequences were amplified with a mixed TRB-A/B primer pool. In TCRdb, the multiplex PCR reads were re-called with MiXCR into one record per CDR3 protein. This table has 8,500 to 10,000 distinct CDR3 sequences, around 40% appearing once. The receptor was isolated from a human donor in good health. Sequencing input: blood.

The CDR3 spells CASSYLAGQGTQYF. CDR3 nucleotides: TGTGCCAGCAGTTACCTAGCGGGCCAAGGGACGCAGTATTTT. The rearrangement joins TRBV27 to TRBJ2-3, with 8 bases aligning to TRBD2. Unmatched junction bases numbered 9, after V lost 4 bases and J lost 9 bases. CDR1 and CDR2 (germline): MNHEY, SMNVEV (reference sequence). CDR3 length equals 14 residues.